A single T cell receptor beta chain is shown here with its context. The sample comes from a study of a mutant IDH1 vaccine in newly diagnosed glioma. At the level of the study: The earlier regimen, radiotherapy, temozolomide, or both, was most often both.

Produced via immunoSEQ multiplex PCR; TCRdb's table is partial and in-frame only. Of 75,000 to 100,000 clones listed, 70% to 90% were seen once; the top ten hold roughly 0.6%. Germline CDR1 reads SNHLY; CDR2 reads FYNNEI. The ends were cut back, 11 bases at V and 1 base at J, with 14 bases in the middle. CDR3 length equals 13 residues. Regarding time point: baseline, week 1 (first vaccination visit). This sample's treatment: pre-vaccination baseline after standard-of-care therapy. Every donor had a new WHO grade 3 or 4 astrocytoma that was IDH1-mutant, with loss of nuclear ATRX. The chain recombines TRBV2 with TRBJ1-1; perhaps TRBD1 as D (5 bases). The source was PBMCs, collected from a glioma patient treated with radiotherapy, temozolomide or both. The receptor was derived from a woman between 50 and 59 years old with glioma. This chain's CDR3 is CAGGRQQNTEAFF. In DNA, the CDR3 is TGTGCCGGGGGGAGACAGCAGAACACTGAAGCTTTCTTT.